The 26 T cell receptor beta chains below were found in one sample sequenced in a study of cytomegalovirus exposure and HLA in healthy donors. Use of 60 Vbeta and 13 Jbeta primers characterized the PCR. The data were produced by immunoSEQ multiplex PCR, yet TCRdb's version contains in-frame clones alone and is incomplete. Here the sample spans 60,000 or so clones, about three quarters being singletons. Material for sequencing was PBMCs. The source of these receptors is a female donor in good health and CMV-seronegative.

The chain uses TRBV9 and TRBJ2-1, with 14 positions matching TRBD2. CDR3 length: 15 amino acids. Germline assignment: CDR1 SGDLS and CDR2 YYNGEE. Trimming at V came to 2 bases and at J to 9 bases, leaving 4 bases not matched to a gene. The CDR3 DNA is TGTGCCAGCAGCGTGACTAGCGGGGGGGCCTCTGAGCAGTTCTTC. Protein product: CASSVTSGGASEQFF.

The gene calls are TRBV5-6 and TRBJ1-4, with D tentatively TRBD1 (5 bases). The CDR3 spans 15 residues. CDR1 and CDR2 (germline): SGHDT, YYEEEE. V gave up 2 bases and J gave up 4 bases, with 12 bases separating them. The CDR3 DNA reads as TGTGCCAGCAGCTTAGGGGAGGGCCTTAATGAAAAACTGTTTTTT. Encoded protein: CASSLGEGLNEKLFF.

Note on this clone: This sample includes further DNA sequences coding for the same CDR3. V and J are TRBV6-5 and TRBJ1-4; a possible D gene is TRBD1 (6 bases). Germline values: CDR1 MNHEY, CDR2 SVGAGI. This CDR3 contains 15 residues. The V end lost 0 bases, the J end lost 5 bases, and 10 bases lay between the germline ends. The CDR3 sequence is CASSYSGQGNEKLFF. DNA for the CDR3: TGTGCCAGCAGTTACTCGGGGCAGGGGAATGAAAAACTGTTTTTT.

V gene TRBV7-9 combines with J gene TRBJ2-1; D is undetermined. The CDR3 loop spans 13 amino acids. Per the germline V gene, CDR1 is SEHNR and CDR2 is FQNEAQ (reference sequence). Trimming stripped 3 bases from V and 6 bases from J, with 9 bases between. Here the CDR3 DNA reads TGTGCCAGCAGCTTCCCCGACTCCAATGAGCAGTTCTTC. Amino acids: CASSFPDSNEQFF.

The chain uses TRBV30 and TRBJ2-1, with 7 bases aligning to TRBD2. This CDR3 has 14 amino acids. The germline CDR1 and CDR2 sequences are GTSNPN and SVGIG (reference sequence). J lost 4 bases, V lost 5 bases, and 8 bases had no gene match. The CDR3 nucleotides are TGTGCCTGGTGGTCGCGGGAGCTTTACAATGAGCAGTTCTTC. Its protein is CAWWSRELYNEQFF. Full variable domain (missing parts from reference TRBV30 and TRBJ2-1): SQTIHQWPATLVQPVGSPLSLECTVEGTSNPNLYWYRQAAGRGLQLLFYSVGIGQISSEVPQNLSASRPQDRQFILSSKKLLLSDSGFYLCAWWSRELYNEQFFGPGTRLTVL.

This clone has more than one count but fewer than ten. This chain links TRBV20-1 with TRBJ1-4; no clear D gene. Germline V gene data show CDR1 as DFQATT and CDR2 as SNEGSKA (reference sequence). The CDR3 runs to 11 residues. Between the trimmed V and J ends, which lost 7 bases and 8 bases, there was a span of 11 bases. DNA of the CDR3: TGCAGTGGACGTCAACAGGAAAAACTGTTTTTT. Amino acids: CSGRQQEKLFF.

The chain has TRBV6-5 and TRBJ2-5; 9 nucleotides line up with TRBD2. The end of the DNA aligns better with TRBJ2-7, so the J call may be wrong. Germline V gene sequence: CDR1 MNHEY, CDR2 SVGAGI. The CDR3 runs 15 residues. CDR3 bases: TGTGCCAGCAGCCTTAGCGGGGGTGACTCCTACGAGCAGTACTTC. Its translation: CASSLSGGDSYEQYF.

This clone was seen just once. V is TRBV5-6 and J is TRBJ1-1, with D tentatively TRBD1 (6 bases). V lost 4 bases and J 8 bases, leaving 12 bases between the germline ends. The CDR3 extends over 12 amino acids. The germline V gene encodes CDR1 SGHDT and CDR2 YYEEEE. In nucleotides, the CDR3 is TGTGCCAGCAGCGTACAGGGTCCCGAAGCTTTCTTT. This codes for CASSVQGPEAFF.

The chain employs TRBV6-5 and TRBJ1-5, with D uncertain. Trimming removed 5 bases from V and 0 bases from J, with 11 bases in between. The CDR3 covers 15 residues. Germline values: CDR1 MNHEY, CDR2 SVGAGI. CDR3 loop: CASSQLRYSNQPQHF. The CDR3 DNA reads as TGTGCCAGCAGTCAATTGCGCTATAGCAATCAGCCCCAGCATTTT.

The chain employs TRBV11-2 and TRBJ2-4, with a possible D match to TRBD2 (5 bases). V was trimmed by 0 bases and J by 7 bases, leaving 10 bases between them. Germline CDR1 SGHAT, CDR2 FQNNGV. CDR3 length equals 14 residues. CDR3 amino acids: CASSLEPTGNIQYF. The CDR3 bases are TGTGCCAGCAGCTTAGAACCTACGGGGAACATTCAGTACTTC.

The chain links TRBV10-3 to TRBJ1-5; 7 bases fit TRBD1. Germline CDR1 is ENHRY and CDR2 is SYGVKD. The CDR3 extends over 13 amino acids. Losses at the gene ends were 7 bases for V and 3 bases for J; bases not matched to a gene: 3. The CDR3 loop is CAIKTGPNQPQHF. CDR3 nucleotide sequence: TGTGCCATCAAGACAGGGCCCAATCAGCCCCAGCATTTT.

The chain recombines TRBV14 with TRBJ2-1; possibly TRBD2 for D (7 bases). Germline CDR1 reads SGHDN; CDR2 reads FVKESK. This CDR3 spans 17 amino acids. V was cut by 0 bases and J by 4 bases, with 16 bases left in between. The DNA of the CDR3 is TGTGCCAGCAGCCAAGAAGTAGGGGGGGCCCCGTACAATGAGCAGTTCTTC. Encoded protein: CASSQEVGGAPYNEQFF.

This clone came up a few times. V gene TRBV6-8 combines with J gene TRBJ1-5, with 7 bases that match TRBD1. Germline-derived CDR1 and CDR2 are MNHGY and SAAAGT. After removal of 7 bases from V and 2 bases from J, the junction contained 2 bases not matched to a gene. The CDR3 contains 13 residues. CDR3 protein: CASITGGNQPQHF. CDR3 coding DNA: TGTGCCAGCATCACAGGGGGCAATCAGCCCCAGCATTTT.

This clone was detected once. The chain employs TRBV30 and TRBJ2-2; maybe TRBD2 (6 bases). The CDR3 is 14 residues long. Germline lookup yields CDR1 GTSNPN and CDR2 SVGIG (reference sequence). V was trimmed by 2 bases and J by 5 bases, leaving 12 bases between them. The CDR3 reads CAWSTLARTGELFF. The CDR3, as DNA: TGTGCCTGGAGTACGCTAGCGAGGACCGGGGAGCTGTTTTTT.

This clone occurred a few times. The chain recombines TRBV28 with TRBJ1-3, with D unclear. The V and J ends lost 9 bases and 0 bases respectively, with 9 bases between them. The CDR3 totals 13 residues. Germline V gene data show CDR1 as MDHEN and CDR2 as SYDVKM. The CDR3 coding sequence is TGTGCCAGTCACTACCCCTCTGGAAACACCATATATTTT. This sequence encodes CASHYPSGNTIYF.

V gene TRBV28 combines with J gene TRBJ2-1, with 11 bases that match TRBD2. With V trimmed by 5 bases and J by 5 bases, 11 bases remained unmatched. There are 17 residues in the CDR3. CDR1 MDHEN and CDR2 SYDVKM come from the germline V gene. CDR3 coding DNA: TGTGCCAGCAGTCCCCCCCCCGGGACTAGCGGAAACAATGAGCAGTTCTTC. This gives the protein CASSPPPGTSGNNEQFF.

In its sample, this clone was seen once. The chain uses TRBV18 and TRBJ1-2; 9 bases match TRBD1. Trimming removed 6 bases from V and 7 bases from J; junction bases left unmatched: 12. This CDR3 comprises 15 residues. Germline-derived CDR1 and CDR2 are KGHSH and LQKENI. CDR3: CASSYSAGTGIGYTF. The CDR3 region has the DNA TGTGCCAGCTCTTACTCGGCCGGGACAGGGATTGGCTACACCTTC.

The chain uses TRBV7-3 and TRBJ2-5; D possibly corresponds to TRBD2 (5 bases). Germline V gene data show CDR1 as SGHTA and CDR2 as FQGTGA. V shed 0 bases and J shed 7 bases, with 9 bases lying between them. This CDR3 is 13 amino acids long. The CDR3 here is CASSLTNRGTQYF. DNA of the CDR3: TGTGCCAGCAGCTTAACTAACCGGGGGACCCAGTACTTC.

This clone was seen a single time. The rearrangement uses TRBV6-5 and TRBJ2-6; 9 bases are shared with TRBD1. Germline V lookup: CDR1 MNHEY, CDR2 SVGAGI. After removal of 2 bases from V and 2 bases from J, the junction contained 1 base not matched to a gene. The CDR3 contains 16 residues. The CDR3 DNA reads TGTGCCAGCAGTTACCGGACAGGGGCTGGGGCCAACGTCCTGACTTTC. Protein product: CASSYRTGAGANVLTF.

The chain couples TRBV7-2 to TRBJ2-5; the D gene is possibly TRBD1 (5 bases). The DNA end favors TRBJ2-7, so the J call may be wrong. Per the germline V gene, CDR1 is SGHTA and CDR2 is FQGNSA. The CDR3 spans 15 residues. In nucleotides, the CDR3 is TGTGCCAGCAGCTTAGTGGGGCAAGTCAGCTCCGAGCAGTACTTC. Residues: CASSLVGQVSSEQYF.

The chain joins TRBV30 to TRBJ2-7; D is unresolved. Trimming left V 0 bases short and J 0 bases short, with 6 bases between. Germline loops: CDR1 GTSNPN, CDR2 SVGIG (reference sequence). The CDR3 totals 13 residues. CDR3 in amino acids: CAWSVRSSYEQYF. CDR3 DNA sequence: TGTGCCTGGAGTGTACGGAGCTCCTACGAGCAGTACTTC.

The chain is built from TRBV9 and TRBJ2-1; 13 nucleotides align to TRBD2. The CDR3 runs 14 residues. Germline CDR1 reads SGDLS; CDR2 reads YYNGEE. CDR3 coding DNA: TGTGCAGGCAGCCGGACTAGCGGGAGCAGTGAGCAGTTCTTC. Its protein is CAGSRTSGSSEQFF.

The chain is built from TRBV10-2 and TRBJ2-7; tentatively, D is TRBD1 (7 bases). This CDR3 is built from 12 residues. CDR1 WSHSY and CDR2 SAAADI come from the germline V gene. With 8 bases removed from V and 6 bases from J, the gap between germline ends came to 14 bases. Here the CDR3 reads CASVDQGGEQYF. DNA for the CDR3: TGCGCCAGCGTAGACCAGGGGGGCGAGCAGTACTTC.

V is TRBV7-2 and J is TRBJ2-3; D possibly corresponds to TRBD2 (5 bases). Trimming shortened V by 1 base and J by 5 bases, and 7 bases separated the two germline ends. The germline gives CDR1 SGHTA, CDR2 FQGNSA. The CDR3 extends over 13 amino acids. In nucleotides, the CDR3 is TGTGCCAGCAGCTTAGAAGGGAGAGATACGCAGTATTTT. Encoded protein: CASSLEGRDTQYF.

The chain employs TRBV29-1 and TRBJ2-5; TRBD1 matches 7 bases. Germline CDR1 SQVTM, CDR2 ANQGSEA. The CDR3 is 13 residues long. V lost 7 bases to trimming and J lost 1 base; unmatched junction nucleotides: 6. Here the CDR3 DNA reads TGCAGCGCACCGGGACAGCTCCAAGAGACCCAGTACTTC. This gives the protein CSAPGQLQETQYF.

The gene calls are TRBV28 and TRBJ2-1, with TRBD2 matching 7 bases. CDR3 length equals 13 residues. The germline V gene has CDR1 MDHEN and CDR2 SYDVKM. Unmatched junction bases numbered 1, after V lost 2 bases and J lost 6 bases. CDR3 in DNA: TGTGCCAGCAGTTTAATAGCGGGCAATGAGCAGTTCTTC. It codes for CASSLIAGNEQFF.